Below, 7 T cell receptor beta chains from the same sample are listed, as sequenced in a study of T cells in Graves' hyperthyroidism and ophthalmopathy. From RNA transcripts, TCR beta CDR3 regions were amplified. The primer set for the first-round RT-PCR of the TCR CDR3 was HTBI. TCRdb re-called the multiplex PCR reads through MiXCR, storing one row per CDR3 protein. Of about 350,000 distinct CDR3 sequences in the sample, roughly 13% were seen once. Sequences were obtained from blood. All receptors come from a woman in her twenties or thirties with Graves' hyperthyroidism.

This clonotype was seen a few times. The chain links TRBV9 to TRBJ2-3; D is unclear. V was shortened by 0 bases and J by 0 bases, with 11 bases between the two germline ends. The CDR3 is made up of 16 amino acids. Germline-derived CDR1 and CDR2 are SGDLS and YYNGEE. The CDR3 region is CASSVASLPSTDTQYF. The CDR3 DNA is TGTGCCAGCAGCGTAGCCAGTCTCCCTAGCACAGATACGCAGTATTTT.

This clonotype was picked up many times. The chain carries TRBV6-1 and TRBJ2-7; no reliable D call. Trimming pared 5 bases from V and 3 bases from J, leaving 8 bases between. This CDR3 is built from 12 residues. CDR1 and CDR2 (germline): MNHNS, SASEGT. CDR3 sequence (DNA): TGTGCCAGCAGTATAAACAGCTACGAGCAGTACTTC. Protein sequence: CASSINSYEQYF.

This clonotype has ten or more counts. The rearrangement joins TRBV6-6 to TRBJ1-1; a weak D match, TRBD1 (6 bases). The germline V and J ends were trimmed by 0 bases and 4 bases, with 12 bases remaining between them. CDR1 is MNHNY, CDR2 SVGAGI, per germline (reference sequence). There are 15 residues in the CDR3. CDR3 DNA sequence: TGTGCCAGCAGTTACTCCAGGCTGACAGGCACTGAAGCTTTCTTT. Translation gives CASSYSRLTGTEAFF.

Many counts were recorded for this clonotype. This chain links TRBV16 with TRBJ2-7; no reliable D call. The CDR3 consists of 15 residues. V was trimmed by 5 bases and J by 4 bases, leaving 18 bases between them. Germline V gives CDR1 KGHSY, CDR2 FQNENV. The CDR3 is CASSSTGFGQYEQYF. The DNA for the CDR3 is TGTGCCAGCAGCTCTACTGGTTTTGGGCAATACGAGCAGTACTTC.

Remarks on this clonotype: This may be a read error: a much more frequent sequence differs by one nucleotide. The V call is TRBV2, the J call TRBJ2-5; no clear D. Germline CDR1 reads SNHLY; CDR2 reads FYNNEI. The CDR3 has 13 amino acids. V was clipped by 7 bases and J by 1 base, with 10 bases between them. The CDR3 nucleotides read TGTGCCAGCAACTATGGCCCCCAAGAGACCCAGTACTTC. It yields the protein CASNYGPQETQYF. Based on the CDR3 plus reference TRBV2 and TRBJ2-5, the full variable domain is EPEVTQTPSHQVTQMGQEVILRCVPISNHLYFYWYRQILGQKVEFLVSFYNNEISEKSEIFDDQFSVERPDGSNFTLKIRSTKLEDSAMYFCASNYGPQETQYFGPGTRLLVL.

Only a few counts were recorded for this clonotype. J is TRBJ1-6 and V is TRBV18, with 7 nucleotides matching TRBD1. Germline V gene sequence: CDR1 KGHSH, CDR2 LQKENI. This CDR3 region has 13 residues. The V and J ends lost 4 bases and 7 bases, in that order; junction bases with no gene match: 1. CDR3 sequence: CASSLGQNSPLHF. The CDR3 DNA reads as TGTGCCAGCTCACTGGGACAGAATTCACCCCTCCACTTT.

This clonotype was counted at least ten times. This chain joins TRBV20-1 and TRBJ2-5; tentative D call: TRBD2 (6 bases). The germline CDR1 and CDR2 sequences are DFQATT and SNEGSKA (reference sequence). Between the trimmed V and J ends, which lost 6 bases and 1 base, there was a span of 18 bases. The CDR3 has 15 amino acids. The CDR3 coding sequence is TGCAGTGCCAACAAGCGGGTCCCCCCCCAAGAGACCCAGTACTTC. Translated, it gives CSANKRVPPQETQYF.